This T cell receptor beta chain originates from a study of technical replicates of blood from a handful of donors. Produced via immunoSEQ multiplex PCR; TCRdb's table is partial and in-frame only. The table shows tens of thousands of clones, with more than 80% occurring only once. The CDR3 is 15 residues long. CDR1 and CDR2 from the germline V gene are LNHNV and YYDKDF (reference sequence). V lost 0 bases to trimming and J lost 0 bases, with 6 bases between them. Note on this clone: Other DNA variants within this sample encode the same CDR3.

The V gene is TRBV15, the J gene TRBJ1-3, with D perhaps matching TRBD1 (6 bases). Specimen: PBMCs. The source of this sequence is a human donor in good health. Some clones in this sample may be carry-over from other donors' samples. CDR3 sequence reads: CATSRDRGSGNTIYF. In DNA, the CDR3 is TGTGCCACCAGCAGAGACAGGGGCTCTGGAAACACCATATATTTT.